The TCR beta chain described here comes from a study of blood T cell repertoires in COVID-19. Study summary: From the United States, Italy and Spain came samples of acute and convalescent COVID-19.

V dropped 3 bases and J dropped 0; count of bases not matched to a gene: 1. This CDR3 region has 14 residues. The V gene's germline CDR1 is SEHNR and CDR2 FQNEAQ (reference sequence). Per the original methods: Estimation of nucleated cell counts relied on the amplification of reference gene primers. The protocol was immunoSEQ multiplex PCR, while the TCRdb copy is restricted to in-frame clones and leaves out a portion. That table furnishes V, J and clone size, whereas the DNA furnished D and trimming. The data show about 150,000 clones, with around 81% seen just once and roughly 2.9% held by the top ten.

Sample: peripheral blood. This receptor was identified in a woman aged 40 to 50 with active or convalescent COVID-19. The chain joins TRBV7-9 to TRBJ1-1; 7 bases agree with TRBD1. In DNA form, the CDR3 reads TGTGCCAGCAGCTTGACAGGGTTGAACACTGAAGCTTTCTTT. It codes for CASSLTGLNTEAFF.